This T cell receptor (beta chain) came from a study of cytomegalovirus exposure and HLA in healthy donors. Study in general: The 110 or so validation repertoires used a platform that matched the one used for the roughly 700 first-cohort repertoires, as a later analysis reported. Study-level findings and limits: 150 or so TCR beta chains were listed as cytomegalovirus-associated. Cytomegalovirus status was reportedly diagnosed by the classifier with high sensitivity and specificity.

The donors formed part of the approximately 120-subject validation cohort, distinct from the approximately 670-subject first cohort. Clones were read by immunoSEQ multiplex PCR, and TCRdb kept only the in-frame ones, dropping some. The table has more than 150,000 clones, more than 70% seen once; the top ten hold 2.5% to 3%. On this clone: Its specificity is not known.

V lost 1 base, J lost 7 bases, and 5 bases stayed unmatched. Per germline, CDR1 LGHNA and CDR2 YNFKEQ. This CDR3 contains 15 residues. The sequence derives from a man aged 18 to 29 in good health and CMV-seronegative. The rearrangement joins TRBV4-2 to TRBJ2-2; 8 bases align to TRBD1. Material for sequencing was PBMCs. The CDR3 sequence is CASSQGDRSSGELFF. DNA of the CDR3: TGTGCCAGCAGCCAAGGGGACAGGAGTAGCGGGGAGCTGTTTTTT.